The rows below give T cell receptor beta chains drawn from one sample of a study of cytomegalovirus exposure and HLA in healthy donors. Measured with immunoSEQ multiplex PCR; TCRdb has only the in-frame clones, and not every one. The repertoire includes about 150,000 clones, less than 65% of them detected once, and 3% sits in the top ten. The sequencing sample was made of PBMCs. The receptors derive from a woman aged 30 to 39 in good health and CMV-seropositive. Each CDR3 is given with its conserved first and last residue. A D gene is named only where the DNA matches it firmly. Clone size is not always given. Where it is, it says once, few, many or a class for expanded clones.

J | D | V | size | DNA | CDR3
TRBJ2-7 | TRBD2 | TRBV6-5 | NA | TGTGCCAGCAGTTACTCTGGCGGGAGGGCCGACGAGCAGTACTTC | CASSYSGGRADEQYF
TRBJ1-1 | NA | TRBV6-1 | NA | TGTGCCAGCAGTGAAGTGGACAGCGAAGCTTTCTTT | CASSEVDSEAFF
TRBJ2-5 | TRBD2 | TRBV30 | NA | TGTGCCTGGAGCAGCCGCGGGGGGGCTGGGGAAGAGACCCAGTACTTC | CAWSSRGGAGEETQYF
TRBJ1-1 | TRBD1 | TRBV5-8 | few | TGTGCCAGCAGCATACACAGGGGGACTGAAGCTTTCTTT | CASSIHRGTEAFF
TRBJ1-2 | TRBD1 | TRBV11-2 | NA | TGTGCCAGCAGCTCCCCGACAGGGGGGTGGTATGGCTACACCTTC | CASSSPTGGWYGYTF
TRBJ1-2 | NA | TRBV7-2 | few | TGTGCCAGCAGCTTAGTCTGGGCTGATAACTATGGCTACACCTTC | CASSLVWADNYGYTF
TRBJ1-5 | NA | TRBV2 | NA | TGTGCCAGCAGTGAGGGCAGGGAAGGTCAGCCCCAGCATTTT | CASSEGREGQPQHF
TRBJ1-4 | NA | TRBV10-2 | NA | TGCGCCAGCAGTGGGTCTTCCCCAGGCCCTAATGAAAAACTGTTTTTT | CASSGSSPGPNEKLFF
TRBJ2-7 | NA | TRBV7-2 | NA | TGTGCCAGCAGCTTATATGGGGCGGCTTCCTACGAGCAGTACTTC | CASSLYGAASYEQYF
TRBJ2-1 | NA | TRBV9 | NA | TGTGCCAGCAGCGTGGAACCCCTTCAGGGCAATGAGCAGTTCTTC | CASSVEPLQGNEQFF
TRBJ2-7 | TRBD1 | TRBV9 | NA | TGTGCCAGCAGCGTAGCTTCCAGGGGGCCCTACGAGCAGTACTTC | CASSVASRGPYEQYF
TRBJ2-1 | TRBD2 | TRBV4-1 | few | TGCGCCAGCACTCCGGAGGAGGCGGGGGGTAACAATGAGCAGTTCTTC | CASTPEEAGGNNEQFF
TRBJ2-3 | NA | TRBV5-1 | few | TGCGCCAGCAGCTTGGAGGGGACAGATACGCAGTATTTT | CASSLEGTDTQYF
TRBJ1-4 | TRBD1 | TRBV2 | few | TGTGCCAGCTTTCTGCGGACAGGGAATCGACTGTTTTTT | CASFLRTGNRLFF
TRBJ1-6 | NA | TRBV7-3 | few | TGTGCCAGCAGCAAGGAGGCGGGTAATTCACCCCTCCACTTT | CASSKEAGNSPLHF
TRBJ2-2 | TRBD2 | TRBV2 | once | TGTGCCAGCCGACTAGCGGGAGGGGTCGCCGGGGAGCTGTTTTTT | CASRLAGGVAGELFF
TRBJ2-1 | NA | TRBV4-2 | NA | TGTGCCAGCAGGACAGGTCGGGACAATGAGCAGTTCTTC | CASRTGRDNEQFF
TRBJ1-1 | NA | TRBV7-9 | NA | TGTGCCAGCAGCTTAGTCTCAGGGATTGAAGCTTTCTTT | CASSLVSGIEAFF
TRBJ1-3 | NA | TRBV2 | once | TGTGCCAGCAGTGCCGCGGGGAGCTCTGGAAACACCATATATTTT | CASSAAGSSGNTIYF
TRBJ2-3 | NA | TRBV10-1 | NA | TGCGCCAGCAGTCCCGGTAGAGGTTACGGCACAGATACGCAGTATTTT | CASSPGRGYGTDTQYF
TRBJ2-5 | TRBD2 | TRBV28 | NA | TGTGCCAGCAGTCTCAGCGGGGATGGGGGGACCCAGTACTTC | CASSLSGDGGTQYF
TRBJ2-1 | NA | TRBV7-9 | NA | TGTGCCAGCAGCTTAATCCGGAGTTGGTACAATGAGCAGTTCTTC | CASSLIRSWYNEQFF
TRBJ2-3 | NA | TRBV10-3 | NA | TGTGCCATCAGTGAGCAGGGGAGACGCACAGATACGCAGTATTTT | CAISEQGRRTDTQYF
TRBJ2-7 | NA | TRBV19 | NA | TGTGCCAGTAGTATAGCTGGGGCAAGTGCCTACGAGCAGTACTTC | CASSIAGASAYEQYF
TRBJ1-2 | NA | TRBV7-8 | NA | TGTGCCAGCAGCTTTGCGCGGGACCGCTATGGCTACACCTTC | CASSFARDRYGYTF
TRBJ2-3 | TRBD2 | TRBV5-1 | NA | TGCGCCAGCAGCTTACTAGCGGGGGGGCATGCAGATACGCAGTATTTT | CASSLLAGGHADTQYF
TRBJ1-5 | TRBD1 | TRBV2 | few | TGTGCCAGCAGTGAGGTGACAGGGGATCAGCCCCAGCATTTT | CASSEVTGDQPQHF
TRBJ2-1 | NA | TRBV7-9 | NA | TGTGCCAGCAGCCGTGACAGCTCACCCTACAATGAGCAGTTCTTC | CASSRDSSPYNEQFF
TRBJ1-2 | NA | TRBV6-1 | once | TGTGCCAGCAGTGAAGGATGGAGGGAGTATGGCTACACCTTC | CASSEGWREYGYTF
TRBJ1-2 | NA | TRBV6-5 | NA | TGTGCCACATCAATTCAGGCGGCCCGGGAGTATGGCTACACCTTC | CATSIQAAREYGYTF
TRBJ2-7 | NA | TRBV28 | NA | TGTGCCAGCGAAAAAGGGGGGGACCGCTCCTACGAGCAGTACTTC | CASEKGGDRSYEQYF
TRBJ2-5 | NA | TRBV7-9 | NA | TGTGCCAGCAGCTTACGGAGAGGCCGGACCCAGTACTTC | CASSLRRGRTQYF
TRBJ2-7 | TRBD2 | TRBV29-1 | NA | TGCAGCGTTGTACTAGCGGGCGAGCAGTACTTC | CSVVLAGEQYF
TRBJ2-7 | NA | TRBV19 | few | TGTGCCAGTAGTATAGGGGGCTCCTACGAGCAGTACTTC | CASSIGGSYEQYF
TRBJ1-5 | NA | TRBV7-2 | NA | TGTGCCAGCAGCTTTTCCAGGCAGCCCCAGCATTTT | CASSFSRQPQHF
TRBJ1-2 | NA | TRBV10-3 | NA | TGTGCCATCAGTGGGCTCTATGGCTACACCTTC | CAISGLYGYTF
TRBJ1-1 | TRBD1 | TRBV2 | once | TGTGCCAGCAGCGGCGGCCCGGGACAGACTGAAGCTTTCTTT | CASSGGPGQTEAFF
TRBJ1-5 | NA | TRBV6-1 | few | TGTGCCAGCAGTGAAAACTGGAATCAGCCCCAGCATTTT | CASSENWNQPQHF
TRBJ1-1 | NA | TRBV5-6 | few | TGTGCCAGCAGTCCCGGGACACTATACACTGAAGCTTTCTTT | CASSPGTLYTEAFF
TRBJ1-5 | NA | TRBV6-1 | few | TGTGCCAGCAGTGAAGCGCTTCCCGGGAAGGGGCCCCAGCATTTT | CASSEALPGKGPQHF
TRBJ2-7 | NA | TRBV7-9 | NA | TGTGCCAGCAGCCGGAGCTACGAGCAGTACTTC | CASSRSYEQYF
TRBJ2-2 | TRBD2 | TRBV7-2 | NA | TGTGCCAGCAGCCGACTAGCAAACACCGGGGAGCTGTTTTTT | CASSRLANTGELFF
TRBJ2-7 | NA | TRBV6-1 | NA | TGTGCCAGCAGTGTATGGGGAGCCTACGAGCAGTACTTC | CASSVWGAYEQYF
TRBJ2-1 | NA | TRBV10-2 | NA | TGCGCCAGCAGGCGTTTGGAGAGCTCCTACAATGAGCAGTTCTTC | CASRRLESSYNEQFF
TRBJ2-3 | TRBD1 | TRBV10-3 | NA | TGTGCCATCGCAGGGGGCGAAGATACGCAGTATTTT | CAIAGGEDTQYF
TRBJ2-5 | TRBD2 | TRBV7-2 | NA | TGTGCCAGCAGCGCCGGGGGGGCAGGGGAGCAGTACTTC | CASSAGGAGEQYF
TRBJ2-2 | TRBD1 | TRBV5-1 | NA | TGCGCCAGCAGCTTGTACGACAGGGGTACGGTGACCGGGGAGCTGTTTTTT | CASSLYDRGTVTGELFF
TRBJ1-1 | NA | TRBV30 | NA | TGTGCCTGGAGGACCTCGGGCCGGGGTTTGAACACTGAAGCTTTCTTT | CAWRTSGRGLNTEAFF
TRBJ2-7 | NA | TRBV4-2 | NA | TGTGCCAGCAGCCAAGAACCGCTTTTGGGCGAGCAGTACTTC | CASSQEPLLGEQYF
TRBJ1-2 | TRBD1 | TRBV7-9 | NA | TGTGCCAGCAGCTCCCTATGGGCAACAGCCAGGGGGTATGGCTACACCTTC | CASSSLWATARGYGYTF
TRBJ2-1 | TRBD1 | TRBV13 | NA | TGTGCCAGCAGCTTAGCATCCGGACTCAGGGTGAGGGACAGGAGTGAGCAGTTCTTC | CASSLASGLRVRDRSEQFF
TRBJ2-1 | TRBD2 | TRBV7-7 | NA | TGTGCTAGTTCGACTAGCGGGGGCAATGAGCAGTTCTTC | CASSTSGGNEQFF
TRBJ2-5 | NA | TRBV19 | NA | TGTGCCAGTAGTATAGGACAGGGAGGAGAGACCCAGTACTTC | CASSIGQGGETQYF
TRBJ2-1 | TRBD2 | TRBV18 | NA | TGTGCCAGCTCACCGGGACTATCGTCTCCCGGCTCCTACAATGAGCAGTTCTTC | CASSPGLSSPGSYNEQFF
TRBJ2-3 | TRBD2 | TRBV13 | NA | TGTGCCAGCAGCTTATTAACGACTAGCGGGACAGATACGCAGTATTTT | CASSLLTTSGTDTQYF
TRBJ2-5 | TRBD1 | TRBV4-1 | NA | TGCGCCAGCAGCCAAGATGGGACAGGGGCAGGAGAGACCCAGTACTTC | CASSQDGTGAGETQYF
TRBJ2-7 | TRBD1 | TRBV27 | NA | TGTGCCAGCAGCGGGACAGGGTATTCCTACGAGCAGTACTTC | CASSGTGYSYEQYF